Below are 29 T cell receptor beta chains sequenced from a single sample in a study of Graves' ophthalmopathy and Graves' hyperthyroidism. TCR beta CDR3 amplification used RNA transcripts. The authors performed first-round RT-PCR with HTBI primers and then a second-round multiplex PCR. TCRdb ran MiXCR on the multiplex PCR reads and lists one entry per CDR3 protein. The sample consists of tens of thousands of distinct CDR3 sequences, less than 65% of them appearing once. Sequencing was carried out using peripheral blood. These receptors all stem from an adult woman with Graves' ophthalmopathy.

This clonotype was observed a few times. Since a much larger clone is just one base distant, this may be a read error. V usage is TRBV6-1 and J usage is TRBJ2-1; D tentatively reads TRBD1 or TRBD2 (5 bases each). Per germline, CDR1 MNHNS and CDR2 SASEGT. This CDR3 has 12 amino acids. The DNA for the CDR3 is TGTGTCAGCAGCCGAAGTGGGGACGAGCAGTTCTTC. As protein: CVSSRSGDEQFF.

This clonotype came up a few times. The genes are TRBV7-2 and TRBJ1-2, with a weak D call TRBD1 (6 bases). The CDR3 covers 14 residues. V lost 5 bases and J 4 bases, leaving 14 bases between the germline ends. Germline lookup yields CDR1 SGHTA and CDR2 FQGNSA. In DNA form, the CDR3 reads TGTGCCAGCAGCCGGGCGGACAGCAGCTATGGCTACACCTTC. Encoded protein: CASSRADSSYGYTF.

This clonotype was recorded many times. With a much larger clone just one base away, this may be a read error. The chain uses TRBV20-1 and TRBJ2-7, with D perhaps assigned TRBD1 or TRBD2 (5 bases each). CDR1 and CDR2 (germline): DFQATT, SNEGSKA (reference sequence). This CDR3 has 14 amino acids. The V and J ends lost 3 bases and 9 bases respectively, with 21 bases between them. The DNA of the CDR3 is TGCAGTGCTAGTCTTTCGGGACCCACGAGAGGGCAGTACTTC. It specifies CSASLSGPTRGQYF.

The CDR3 region has the DNA TGTGCCAGCAGCGTAGGGGACAGGGCCGGCACAGATACGCAGTTCTTC. Translated, it gives CASSVGDRAGTDTQFF. The gene calls are TRBV9 and TRBJ2-3; TRBD1 aligns across 9 bases. The end of the DNA aligns better with TRBJ2-1, so the J call may be wrong. CDR1 and CDR2 (germline): SGDLS, YYNGEE. The length of the CDR3 is 16 residues.

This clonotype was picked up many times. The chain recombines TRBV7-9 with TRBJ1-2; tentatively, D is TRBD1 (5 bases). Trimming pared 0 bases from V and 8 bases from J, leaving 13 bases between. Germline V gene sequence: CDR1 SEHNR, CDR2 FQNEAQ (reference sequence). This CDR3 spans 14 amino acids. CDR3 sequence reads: CASSLAQGYRGYTF. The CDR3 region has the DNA TGTGCCAGCAGCTTAGCGCAGGGCTACCGAGGCTACACCTTC.

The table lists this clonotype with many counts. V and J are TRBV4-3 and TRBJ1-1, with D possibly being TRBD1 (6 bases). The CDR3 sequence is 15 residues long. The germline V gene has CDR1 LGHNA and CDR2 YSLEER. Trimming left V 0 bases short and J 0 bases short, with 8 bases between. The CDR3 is CASSQEYRVNTEAFF. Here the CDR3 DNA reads TGCGCCAGCAGCCAAGAGTACAGGGTGAACACTGAAGCTTTCTTT.

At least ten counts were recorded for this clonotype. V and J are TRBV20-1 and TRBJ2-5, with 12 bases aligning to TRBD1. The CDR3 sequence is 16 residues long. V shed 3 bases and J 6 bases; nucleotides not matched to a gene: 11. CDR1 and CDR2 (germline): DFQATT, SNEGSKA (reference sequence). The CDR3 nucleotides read TGCAGTGCTAGTGGGCCCGGGACAGGGGGCGTAAAGACCCAGTACTTC. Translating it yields CSASGPGTGGVKTQYF.

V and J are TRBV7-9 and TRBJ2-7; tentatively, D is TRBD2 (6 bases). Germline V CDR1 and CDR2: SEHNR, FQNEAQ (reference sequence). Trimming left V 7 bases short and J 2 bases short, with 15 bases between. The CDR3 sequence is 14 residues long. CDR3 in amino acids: CASTLGGGTYEQYF. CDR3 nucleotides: TGTGCCAGCACCCTTGGTGGGGGGACCTACGAGCAGTACTTC.

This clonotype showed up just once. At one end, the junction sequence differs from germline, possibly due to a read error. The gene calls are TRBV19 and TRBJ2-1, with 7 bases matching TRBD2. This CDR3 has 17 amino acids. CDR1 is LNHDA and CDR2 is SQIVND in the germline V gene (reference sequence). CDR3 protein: CASSRGVVGGPYNKQFF. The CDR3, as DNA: TGTGCCAGTAGTAGAGGTGTGGTGGGAGGGCCCTACAATAAGCAGTTCTTC. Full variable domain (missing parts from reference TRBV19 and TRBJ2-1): DGGITQSPKYLFRKEGQNVTLSCEQNLNHDAMYWYRQDPGQGLRLIYYSQIVNDFQKGDIAEGYSVSREKKESFPLTVTSAQKNPTAFYLCASSRGVVGGPYNKQFFGPGTRLTVL.

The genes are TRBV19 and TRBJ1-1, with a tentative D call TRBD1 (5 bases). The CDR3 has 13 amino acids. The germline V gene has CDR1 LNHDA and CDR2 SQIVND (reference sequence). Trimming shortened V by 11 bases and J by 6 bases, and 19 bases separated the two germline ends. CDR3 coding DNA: TGTGCCGGTAAGGTACAGGACCTCGCTGAAGCTTTCTTT. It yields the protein CAGKVQDLAEAFF.

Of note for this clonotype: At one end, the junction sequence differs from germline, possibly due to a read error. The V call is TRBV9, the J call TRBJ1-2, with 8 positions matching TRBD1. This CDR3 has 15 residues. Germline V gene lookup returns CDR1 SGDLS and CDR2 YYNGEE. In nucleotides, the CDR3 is TGCGCCAGCAGCGTAGGGTGGACAGGGAACTATGGCTACACCTTC. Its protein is CASSVGWTGNYGYTF.

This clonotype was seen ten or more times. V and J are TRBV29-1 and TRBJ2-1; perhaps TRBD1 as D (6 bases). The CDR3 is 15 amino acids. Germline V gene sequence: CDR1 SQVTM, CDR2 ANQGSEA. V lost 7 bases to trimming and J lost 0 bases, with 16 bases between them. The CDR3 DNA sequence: TGCAGCGCTCAAAGACAGGAGACCTCCTACAATGAGCAGTTCTTC. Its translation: CSAQRQETSYNEQFF.

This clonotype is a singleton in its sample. CDR3 nucleotides: TGTGCCAGTAGTGTGGCCAGCGGGAGGGCCTCGTACGAGCAGTACTTC. This translates into CASSVASGRASYEQYF. The chain recombines TRBV19 with TRBJ2-7, with 10 nucleotides matching TRBD2. This CDR3 comprises 16 residues. V lost 5 bases, J lost 4 bases, and 11 bases stayed unmatched. CDR1 is LNHDA and CDR2 is SQIVND in the germline V gene (reference sequence).

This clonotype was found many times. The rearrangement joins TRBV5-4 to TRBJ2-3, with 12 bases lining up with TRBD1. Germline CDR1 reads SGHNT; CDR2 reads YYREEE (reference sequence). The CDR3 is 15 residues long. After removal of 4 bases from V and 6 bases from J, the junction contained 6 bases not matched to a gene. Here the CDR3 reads CASSLGQGAGDTQYF. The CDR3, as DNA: TGTGCCAGCAGCCTGGGACAGGGGGCGGGGGATACGCAGTATTTT.

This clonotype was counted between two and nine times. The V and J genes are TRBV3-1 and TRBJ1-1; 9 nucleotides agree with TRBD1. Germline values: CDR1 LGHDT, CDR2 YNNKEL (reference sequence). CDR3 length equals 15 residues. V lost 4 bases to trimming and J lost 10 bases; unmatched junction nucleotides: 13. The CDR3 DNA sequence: TGTGCCAGCAGCCCGGGTCCCGGGACAGGGTTCGGAGCTTTCTTT. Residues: CASSPGPGTGFGAFF. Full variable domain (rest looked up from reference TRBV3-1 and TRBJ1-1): DTAVSQTPKYLVTQMGNDKSIKCEQNLGHDTMYWYKQDSKKFLKIMFSYNNKELIINETVPNRFSPKSPDKAHLNLHINSLELGDSAVYFCASSPGPGTGFGAFFGQGTRLTVV.

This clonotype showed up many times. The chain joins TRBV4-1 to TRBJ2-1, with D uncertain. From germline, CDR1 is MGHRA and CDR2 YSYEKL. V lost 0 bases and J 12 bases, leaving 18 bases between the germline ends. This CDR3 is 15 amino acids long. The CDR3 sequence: CASSQDHPRVMMQFF. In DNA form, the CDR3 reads TGCGCCAGCAGCCAAGACCACCCTCGGGTAATGATGCAGTTCTTC.

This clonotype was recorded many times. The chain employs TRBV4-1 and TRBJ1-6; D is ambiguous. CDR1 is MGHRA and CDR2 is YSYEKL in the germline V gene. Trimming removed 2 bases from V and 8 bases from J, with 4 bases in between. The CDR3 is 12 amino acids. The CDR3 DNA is TGCGCCAGCAGCCAACCCTATTCACCCCTCCACTTT. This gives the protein CASSQPYSPLHF.

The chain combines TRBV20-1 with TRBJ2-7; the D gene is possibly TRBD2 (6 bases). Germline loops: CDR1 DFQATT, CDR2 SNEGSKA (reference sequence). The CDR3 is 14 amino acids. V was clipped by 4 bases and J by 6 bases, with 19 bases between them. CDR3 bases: TGCAGTGCTACGGCGCCGGGAGTTAAGGGCGAGCAGTACTTC. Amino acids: CSATAPGVKGEQYF.

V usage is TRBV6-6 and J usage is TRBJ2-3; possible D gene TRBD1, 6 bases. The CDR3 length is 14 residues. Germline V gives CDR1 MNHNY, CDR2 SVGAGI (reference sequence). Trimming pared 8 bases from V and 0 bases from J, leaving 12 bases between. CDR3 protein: CASRDKGSTDTQYF. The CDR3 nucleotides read TGTGCCAGCCGGGACAAGGGTAGCACAGATACGCAGTATTTT.

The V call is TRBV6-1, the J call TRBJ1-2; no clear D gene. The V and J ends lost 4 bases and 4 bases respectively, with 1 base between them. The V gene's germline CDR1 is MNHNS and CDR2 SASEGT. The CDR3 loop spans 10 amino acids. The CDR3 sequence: CASSGYGYTF. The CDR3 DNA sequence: TGTGCCAGCAGTGGCTATGGCTACACCTTC.

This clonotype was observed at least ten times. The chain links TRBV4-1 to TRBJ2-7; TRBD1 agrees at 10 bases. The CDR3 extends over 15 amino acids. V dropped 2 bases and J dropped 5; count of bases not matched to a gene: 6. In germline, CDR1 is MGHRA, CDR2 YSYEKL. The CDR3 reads CASSQQTGTGDEQYF. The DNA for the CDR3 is TGCGCCAGCAGCCAACAAACCGGGACAGGGGACGAGCAGTACTTC.

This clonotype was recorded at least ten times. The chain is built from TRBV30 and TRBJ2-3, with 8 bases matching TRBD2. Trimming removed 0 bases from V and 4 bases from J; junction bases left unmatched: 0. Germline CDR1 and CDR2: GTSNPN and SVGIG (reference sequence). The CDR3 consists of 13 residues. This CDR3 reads CAWSVLAADTQYF. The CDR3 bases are TGTGCCTGGAGTGTACTAGCGGCAGATACGCAGTATTTT.

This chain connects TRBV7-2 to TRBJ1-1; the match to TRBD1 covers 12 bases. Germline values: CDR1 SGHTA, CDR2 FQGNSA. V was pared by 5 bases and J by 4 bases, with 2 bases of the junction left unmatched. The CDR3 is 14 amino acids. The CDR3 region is CASSLGQGATEAFF. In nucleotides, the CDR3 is TGTGCCAGCAGCCTGGGACAGGGGGCCACTGAAGCTTTCTTT.

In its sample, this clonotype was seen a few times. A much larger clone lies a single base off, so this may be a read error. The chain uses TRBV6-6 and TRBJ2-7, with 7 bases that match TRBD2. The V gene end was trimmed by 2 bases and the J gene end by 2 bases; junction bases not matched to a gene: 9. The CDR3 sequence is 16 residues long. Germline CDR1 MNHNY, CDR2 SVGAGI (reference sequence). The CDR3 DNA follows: TGTGCCAGCAGTTACCCAGGGAGACTAGCTGCCTACGAGCAGTACTTC. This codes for CASSYPGRLAAYEQYF.

The CDR3 loop reads CSASGSSETQHF. The CDR3 nucleotides read TGCAGTGCTAGCGGGAGTTCAGAGACCCAGCATTTT. V and J are TRBV20-1 and TRBJ1-5; D unclear. CDR1 is DFQATT and CDR2 is SNEGSKA in the germline V gene (reference sequence). Deletions cut 3 bases from V and 11 bases from J, with 14 bases between. The length of the CDR3 is 12 residues.

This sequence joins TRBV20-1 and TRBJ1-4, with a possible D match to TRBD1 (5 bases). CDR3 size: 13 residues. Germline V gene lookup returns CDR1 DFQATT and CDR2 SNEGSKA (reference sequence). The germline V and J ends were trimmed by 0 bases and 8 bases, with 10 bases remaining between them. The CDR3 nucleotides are TGCAGTGCTAGAGATGGGGGGGGGGAAAAACTGTTTTTT. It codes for CSARDGGGEKLFF.

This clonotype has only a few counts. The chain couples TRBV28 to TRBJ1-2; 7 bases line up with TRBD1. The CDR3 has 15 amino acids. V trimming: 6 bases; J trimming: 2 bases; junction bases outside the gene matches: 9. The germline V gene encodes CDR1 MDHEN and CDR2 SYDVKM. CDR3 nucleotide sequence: TGTGCCAGCAGCTCACAGGGGCCTCAGAACTATGGCTACACCTTC. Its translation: CASSSQGPQNYGYTF.

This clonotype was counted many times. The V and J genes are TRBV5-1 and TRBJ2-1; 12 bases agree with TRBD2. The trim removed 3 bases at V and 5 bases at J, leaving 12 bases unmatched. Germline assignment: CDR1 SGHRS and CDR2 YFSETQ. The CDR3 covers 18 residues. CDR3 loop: CASSSKSIRLAGDNEQFF. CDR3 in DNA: TGCGCCAGCAGCTCGAAATCAATAAGACTAGCGGGAGACAATGAGCAGTTCTTC.

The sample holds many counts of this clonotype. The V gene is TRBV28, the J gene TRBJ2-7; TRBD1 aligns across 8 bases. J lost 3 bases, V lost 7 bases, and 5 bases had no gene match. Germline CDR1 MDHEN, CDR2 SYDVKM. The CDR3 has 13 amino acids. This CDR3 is CASIRGLGYEQYF. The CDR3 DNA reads TGTGCCAGCATCAGGGGGCTCGGCTACGAGCAGTACTTC. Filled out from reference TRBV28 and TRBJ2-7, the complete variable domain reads DVKVTQSSRYLVKRTGEKVFLECVQDMDHENMFWYRQDPGLGLRLIYFSYDVKMKEKGDIPEGYSVSREKKERFSLILESASTNQTSMYLCASIRGLGYEQYFGPGTRLTVT.